The source of this T cell receptor beta chain is a study of Ad26.COV2.S vaccination and SARS-CoV-2 variants. The treatment is: about 20 received Ad26.COV2.S at low or high dose, single or two shots; several received placebo; per-sample allocation not given. Sampling was performed 63 days after the first vaccine or placebo injection. An Ad26 vector expressing Wuhan-strain SARS-CoV-2 spike served as the vaccine. V lost 2 bases and J lost 8, with 6 bases in between. The CDR3 covers 11 residues. Germline V gene data show CDR1 as SGHTA and CDR2 as FQGTGA. The protocol was immunoSEQ multiplex PCR, while the TCRdb copy is restricted to in-frame clones and leaves out a portion. The profile shows around 300,000 clones, about nine tenths of them singletons.

The gene calls are TRBV7-3 and TRBJ1-2; D ambiguous. The source was peripheral blood, collected in a trial of Ad26.COV2.S vaccine versus placebo. The sequence was collected from a person aged 18-60 years who received the Ad26.COV2.S COVID-19 vaccine or a placebo. CDR3 protein: CASSLLEGYTF. The CDR3 DNA is TGTGCCAGCAGCTTATTGGAGGGCTACACCTTC.